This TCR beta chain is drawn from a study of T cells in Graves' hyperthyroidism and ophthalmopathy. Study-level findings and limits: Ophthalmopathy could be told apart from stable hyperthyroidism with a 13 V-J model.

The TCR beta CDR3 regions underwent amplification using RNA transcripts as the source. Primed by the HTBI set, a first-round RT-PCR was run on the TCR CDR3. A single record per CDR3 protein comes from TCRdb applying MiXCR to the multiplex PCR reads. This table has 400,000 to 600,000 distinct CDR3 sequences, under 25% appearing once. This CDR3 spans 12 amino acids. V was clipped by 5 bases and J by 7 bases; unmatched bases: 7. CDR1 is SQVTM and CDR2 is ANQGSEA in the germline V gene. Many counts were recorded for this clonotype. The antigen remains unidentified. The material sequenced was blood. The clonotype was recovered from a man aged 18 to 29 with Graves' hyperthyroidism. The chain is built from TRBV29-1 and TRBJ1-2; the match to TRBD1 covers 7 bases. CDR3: CSVSDDRAGYTF. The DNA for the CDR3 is TGCAGCGTTTCAGACGACAGGGCTGGCTACACCTTC.